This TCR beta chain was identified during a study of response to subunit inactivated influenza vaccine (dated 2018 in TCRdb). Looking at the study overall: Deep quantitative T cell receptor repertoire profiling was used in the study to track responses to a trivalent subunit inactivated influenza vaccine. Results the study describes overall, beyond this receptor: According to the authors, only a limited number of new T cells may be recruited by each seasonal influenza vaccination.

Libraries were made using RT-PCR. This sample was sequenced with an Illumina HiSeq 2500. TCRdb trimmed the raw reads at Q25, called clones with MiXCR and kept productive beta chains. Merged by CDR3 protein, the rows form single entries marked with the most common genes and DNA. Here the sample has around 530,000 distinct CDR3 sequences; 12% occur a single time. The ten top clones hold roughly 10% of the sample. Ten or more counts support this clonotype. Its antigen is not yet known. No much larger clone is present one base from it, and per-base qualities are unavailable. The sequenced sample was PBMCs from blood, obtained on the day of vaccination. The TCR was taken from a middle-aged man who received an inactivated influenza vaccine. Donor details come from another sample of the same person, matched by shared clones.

The CDR3: CASSPPQGLNTEAFF. DNA sequence: TGTGCCAGCTCACCTCCACAGGGCCTGAACACTGAAGCTTTCTTT. The V gene is TRBV18 and the J gene is TRBJ1-1; the best D guess is TRBD1, with 6 bases matching. V drops 3 bases and J drops 0 bases, leaving 11 bases in between. As encoded in the germline V gene, CDR1 is KGHSH while CDR2 is LQKENI. Inclusive of the bounding cysteine and phenylalanine, the CDR3 is 15 residues long. Just CDR3 DNA is preserved here, 45 bases in frame from base 1.